The clone carrying this T cell receptor (beta chain) was detected once. Its antigen remains unidentified. As to time point: newly diagnosed GD, antithyroid drugs for less than 3 months. The authors made the TCR library using RNA they extracted from PBMCs. All patients originated from an endocrinology department located in Xi'an, China. These data belong to a study of regulatory T cells in long-lasting Graves disease. The study's findings and limits: Persistent disease preferred TRBV28, TRBJ1-2 and TRBJ2-5.

Per germline, CDR1 GTSNPN and CDR2 SVGIG (reference sequence). The CDR3 length is 11 residues. Trimming stripped 1 base from V and 4 bases from J, with 5 bases between. Construction of TCR beta libraries relied on iRepertoire HTBI primers and on Arm-PCR targeting CDR3 regions. TCRdb re-called the multiplex PCR reads through MiXCR, storing one row per CDR3 protein. This sample has 250,000 to 300,000 distinct CDR3 sequences, with approximately 18% found just once. These same records also appear under a second study, on T cells in Graves' hyperthyroidism and ophthalmopathy. That study adds: Investigators excluded patients with uncontrolled infection, other autoimmune disease, pregnancy or lactation. Clinical symptoms, serum thyroxine, TRAb, thyroid ultrasound and orbital computed tomography established diagnosis.

This TCR derives from a woman in her twenties or thirties with Graves disease. The source material was peripheral blood mononuclear cells (PBMCs), sampled at new diagnosis, from a patient treated with antithyroid drugs. This rearrangement joins TRBV30 to TRBJ2-7; no firm D call. As DNA, the CDR3 is TGTGCCTGGAGTGAACTGTACGAGCAGTACTTC. It specifies CAWSELYEQYF.